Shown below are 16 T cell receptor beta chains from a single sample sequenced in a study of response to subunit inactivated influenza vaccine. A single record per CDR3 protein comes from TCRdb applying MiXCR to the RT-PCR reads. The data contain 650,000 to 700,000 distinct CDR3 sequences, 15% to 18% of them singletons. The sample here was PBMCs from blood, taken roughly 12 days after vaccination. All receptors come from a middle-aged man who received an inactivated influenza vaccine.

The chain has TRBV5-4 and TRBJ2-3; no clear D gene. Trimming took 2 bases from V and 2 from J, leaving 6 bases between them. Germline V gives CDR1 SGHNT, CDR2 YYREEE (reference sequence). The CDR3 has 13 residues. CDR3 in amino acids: CASSFLNTDTQYF. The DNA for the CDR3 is TGTGCCAGCAGCTTCCTAAACACAGATACGCAGTATTTT.

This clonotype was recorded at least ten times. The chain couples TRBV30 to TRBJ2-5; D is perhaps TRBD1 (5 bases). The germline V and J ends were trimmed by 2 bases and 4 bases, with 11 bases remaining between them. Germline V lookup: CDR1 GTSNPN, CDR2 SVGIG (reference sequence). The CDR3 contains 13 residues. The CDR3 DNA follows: TGTGCCTGGAGTCTTCATCAGGGAGAGACCCAGTACTTC. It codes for CAWSLHQGETQYF.

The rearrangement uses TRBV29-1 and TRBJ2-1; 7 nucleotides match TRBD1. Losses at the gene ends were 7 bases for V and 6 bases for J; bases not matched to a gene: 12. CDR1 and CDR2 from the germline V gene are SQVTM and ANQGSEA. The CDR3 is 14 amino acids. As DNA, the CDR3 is TGCAGCGCTCCTAGGGGACAGCTTAGCAATGAGCAGTTCTTC. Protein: CSAPRGQLSNEQFF.

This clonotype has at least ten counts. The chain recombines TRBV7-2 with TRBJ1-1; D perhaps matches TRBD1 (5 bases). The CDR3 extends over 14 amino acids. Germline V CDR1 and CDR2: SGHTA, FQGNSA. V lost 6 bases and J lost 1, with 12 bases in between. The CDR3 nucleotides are TGTGCCAGCAGGCCCGGGACGGGGAACACTGAAGCTTTCTTT. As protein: CASRPGTGNTEAFF. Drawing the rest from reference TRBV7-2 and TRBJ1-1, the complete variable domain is GAGVSQSPSNKVTEKGKDVELRCDPISGHTALYWYRQSLGQGLEFLIYFQGNSAPDKSGLPSDRFSAERTGGSVSTLTIQRTQQEDSAVYLCASRPGTGNTEAFFGQGTRLTVV.

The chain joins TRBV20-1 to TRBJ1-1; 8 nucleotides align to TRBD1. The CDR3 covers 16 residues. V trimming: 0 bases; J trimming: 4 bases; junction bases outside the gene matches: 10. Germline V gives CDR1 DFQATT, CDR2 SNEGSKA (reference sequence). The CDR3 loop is CSARDLRSGGRTEAFF. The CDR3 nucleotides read TGCAGTGCTAGAGATCTGAGGTCAGGGGGCCGCACTGAAGCTTTCTTT.

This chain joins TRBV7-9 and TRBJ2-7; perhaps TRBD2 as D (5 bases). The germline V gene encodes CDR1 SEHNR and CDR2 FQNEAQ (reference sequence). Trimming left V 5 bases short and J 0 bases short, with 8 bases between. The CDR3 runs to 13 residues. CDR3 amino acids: CASSAGRSYEQYF. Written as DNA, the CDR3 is TGTGCCAGCAGCGCGGGCCGCTCCTACGAGCAGTACTTC.

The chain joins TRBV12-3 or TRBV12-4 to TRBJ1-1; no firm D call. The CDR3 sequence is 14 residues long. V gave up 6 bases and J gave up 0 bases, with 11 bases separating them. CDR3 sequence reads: CASRQWGMNTEAFF. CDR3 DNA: TGTGCCAGCAGGCAGTGGGGAATGAACACTGAAGCTTTCTTT.

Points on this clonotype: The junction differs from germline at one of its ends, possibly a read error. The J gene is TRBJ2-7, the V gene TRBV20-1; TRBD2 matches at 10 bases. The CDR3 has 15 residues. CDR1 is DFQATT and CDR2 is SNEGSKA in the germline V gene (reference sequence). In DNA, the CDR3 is TGCTGTGCTAGAGACCCTGGACTAGCGGCCTACGAGCAGTACTTC. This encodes CCARDPGLAAYEQYF.

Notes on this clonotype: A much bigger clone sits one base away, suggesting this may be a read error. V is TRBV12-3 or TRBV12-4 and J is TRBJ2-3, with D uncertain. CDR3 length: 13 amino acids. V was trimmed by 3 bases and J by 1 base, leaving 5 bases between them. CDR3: CASSFFGTDTQYF. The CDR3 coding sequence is TGTGCCAGCAGTTTCTTTGGCACAGATACGCAGTATTTT.

Here the CDR3 reads CASSMGTAQETQYF. The CDR3 DNA sequence: TGCGCCAGCTCCATGGGGACAGCTCAAGAGACCCAGTACTTC. J is TRBJ2-5 and V is TRBV5-1, with TRBD1 identical over 7 bases. CDR3 size: 14 residues. The V gene's germline CDR1 is SGHRS and CDR2 YFSETQ. V lost 7 bases and J lost 2; bases outside the gene matches: 8.

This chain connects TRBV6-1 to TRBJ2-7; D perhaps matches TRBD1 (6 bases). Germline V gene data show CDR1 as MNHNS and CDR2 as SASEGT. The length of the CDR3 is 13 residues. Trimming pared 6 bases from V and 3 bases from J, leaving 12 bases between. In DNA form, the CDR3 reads TGTGCCAGCAGACCCACGGGACACTACGAGCAGTACTTC. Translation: CASRPTGHYEQYF.

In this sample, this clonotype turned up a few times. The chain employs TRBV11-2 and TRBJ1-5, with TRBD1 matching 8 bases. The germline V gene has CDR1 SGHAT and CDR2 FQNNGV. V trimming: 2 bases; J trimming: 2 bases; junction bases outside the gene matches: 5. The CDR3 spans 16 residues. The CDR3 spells CASSLSGGAGNQPQHF. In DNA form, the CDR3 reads TGTGCCAGCAGCTTATCAGGGGGCGCAGGCAATCAGCCCCAGCATTTT.

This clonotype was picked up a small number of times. DNA of the CDR3: TGTGCCAGCAGTGAGACCCCGAGCTCCTACAATGAGCAGTTCTTC. It yields the protein CASSETPSSYNEQFF. The chain links TRBV6-1 to TRBJ2-1; D uncertain. V lost 3 bases, J lost 0 bases, and 9 bases lay in between. Per germline, CDR1 MNHNS and CDR2 SASEGT. The CDR3 contains 15 residues.

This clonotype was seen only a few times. As DNA, the CDR3 is TGTGCCAGCAGCCTAGGGGGGAGCATCCAGTTCTTC. Amino acids: CASSLGGSIQFF. The chain employs TRBV7-9 and TRBJ2-1, with D possibly called TRBD1 or TRBD2 (6 bases each). The CDR3 has 12 residues. CDR1 and CDR2 from the germline V gene are SEHNR and FQNEAQ (reference sequence). Trimming took off 5 bases at V and 13 bases at J, with 15 bases between the two ends.

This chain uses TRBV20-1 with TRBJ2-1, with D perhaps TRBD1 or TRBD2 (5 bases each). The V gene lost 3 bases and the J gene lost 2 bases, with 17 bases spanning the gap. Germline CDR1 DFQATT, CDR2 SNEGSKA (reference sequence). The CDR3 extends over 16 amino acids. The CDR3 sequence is CSARKGSGTPYNEQFF. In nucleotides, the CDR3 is TGCAGTGCTAGGAAGGGGTCCGGGACGCCCTACAATGAGCAGTTCTTC.

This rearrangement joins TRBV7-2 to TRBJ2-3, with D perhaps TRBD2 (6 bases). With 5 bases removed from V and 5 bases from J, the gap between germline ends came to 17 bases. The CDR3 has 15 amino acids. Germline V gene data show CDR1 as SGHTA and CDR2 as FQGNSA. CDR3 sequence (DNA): TGTGCCAGCAGCCCCCGGCTAGCGAATCGAGATACGCAGTATTTT. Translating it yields CASSPRLANRDTQYF. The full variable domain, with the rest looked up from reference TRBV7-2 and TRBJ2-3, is GAGVSQSPSNKVTEKGKDVELRCDPISGHTALYWYRQSLGQGLEFLIYFQGNSAPDKSGLPSDRFSAERTGGSVSTLTIQRTQQEDSAVYLCASSPRLANRDTQYFGPGTRLTVL.